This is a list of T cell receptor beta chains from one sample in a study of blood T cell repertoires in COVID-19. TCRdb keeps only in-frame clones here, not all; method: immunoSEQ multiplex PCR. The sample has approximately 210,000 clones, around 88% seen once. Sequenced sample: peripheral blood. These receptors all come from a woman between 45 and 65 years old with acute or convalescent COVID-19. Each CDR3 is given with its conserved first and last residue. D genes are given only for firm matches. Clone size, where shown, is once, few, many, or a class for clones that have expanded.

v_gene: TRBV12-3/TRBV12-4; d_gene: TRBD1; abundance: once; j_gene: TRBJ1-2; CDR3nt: TGTGCCAGCAGTAGACAGGGCGACTATGGCTACACCTTC; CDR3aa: CASSRQGDYGYTF
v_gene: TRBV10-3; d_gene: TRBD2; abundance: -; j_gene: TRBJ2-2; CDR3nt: TGTGCCATCAGTGAGTCGGAATTAGCGGGCCGGACTGCCGGGGAGCTGTTTTTT; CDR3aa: CAISESELAGRTAGELFF
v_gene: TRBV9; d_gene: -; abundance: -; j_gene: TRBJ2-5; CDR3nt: TGTGCCAGCAGCGTAATGTTAGGGGGTGAGACCCAGTACTTC; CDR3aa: CASSVMLGGETQYF
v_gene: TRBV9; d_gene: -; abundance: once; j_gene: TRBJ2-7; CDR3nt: TGTGCCAGCAGCGAGGGACATCTCTACGAGCAGTACTTC; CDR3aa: CASSEGHLYEQYF
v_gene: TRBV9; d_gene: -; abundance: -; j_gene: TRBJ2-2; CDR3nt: TGTGCCAGCAGCGGCCGACTAGCCGGGGAGCTGTTTTTT; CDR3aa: CASSGRLAGELFF
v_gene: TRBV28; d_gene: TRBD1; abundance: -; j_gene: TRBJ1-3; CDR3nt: TGTGCCAGCAGAAAAGGGGGCGCTTCTGGAAACACCATATATTTT; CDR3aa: CASRKGGASGNTIYF
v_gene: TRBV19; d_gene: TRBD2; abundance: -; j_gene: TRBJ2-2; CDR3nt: TGTGCCAGTAGGGGACTAGCGGGACAGACAGGGAACACCGGGGAGCTGTTTTTT; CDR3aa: CASRGLAGQTGNTGELFF
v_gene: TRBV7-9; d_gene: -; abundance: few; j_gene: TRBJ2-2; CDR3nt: TGTGCCAGCAGCTTAGGGGGGGTACTCGACCGGGAGCTGTTTTTT; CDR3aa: CASSLGGVLDRELFF
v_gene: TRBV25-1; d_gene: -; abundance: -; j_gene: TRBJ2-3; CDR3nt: TGTGCCAGCATTTCTCCTAGCACAGATACGCAGTATTTT; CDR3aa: CASISPSTDTQYF
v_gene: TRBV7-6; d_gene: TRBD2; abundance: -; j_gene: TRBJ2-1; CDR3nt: TGTGCCAGCAGCGGGACTAGCGGGAGGGCGGCGGACAATGAGCAGTTCTTC; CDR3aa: CASSGTSGRAADNEQFF
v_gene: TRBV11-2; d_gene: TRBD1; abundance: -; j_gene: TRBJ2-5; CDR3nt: TGTGCCAGCAGGGCGGGGGACAGGGGGCAAGAGACCCAGTACTTC; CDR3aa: CASRAGDRGQETQYF
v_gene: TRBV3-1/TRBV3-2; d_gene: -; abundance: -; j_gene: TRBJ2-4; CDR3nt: TGTGCCAGCAGGGGGGGGCCAGGGGCCAAAAACATTCAGTACTTC; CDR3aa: CASRGGPGAKNIQYF
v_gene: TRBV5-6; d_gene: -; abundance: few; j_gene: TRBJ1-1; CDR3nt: TGTGCCAGCAGCTTTCCAACAGATAACACTGAAGCTTTCTTT; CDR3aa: CASSFPTDNTEAFF
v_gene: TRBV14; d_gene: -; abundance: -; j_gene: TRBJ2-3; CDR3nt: TGTGCCAGCAGCCAAGCCAGGGGAGTGGGCACAGATACGCAGTATTTT; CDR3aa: CASSQARGVGTDTQYF
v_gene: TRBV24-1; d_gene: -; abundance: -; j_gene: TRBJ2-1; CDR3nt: TGTGCCACCAGTGATGTCCGGTGGAATGAGCAGTTCTTC; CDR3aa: CATSDVRWNEQFF
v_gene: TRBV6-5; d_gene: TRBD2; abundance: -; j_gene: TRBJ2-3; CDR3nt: TGTGCCAGCAGTTACTCCCAGATAGCGGGAACAGATACGCAGTATTTT; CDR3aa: CASSYSQIAGTDTQYF
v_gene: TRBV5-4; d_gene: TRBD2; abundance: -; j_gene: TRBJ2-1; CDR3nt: TGTGCCAGCAGCTCCCCCTTTAGCGGGAGGGGGGATGAGCAGTTCTTC; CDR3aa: CASSSPFSGRGDEQFF
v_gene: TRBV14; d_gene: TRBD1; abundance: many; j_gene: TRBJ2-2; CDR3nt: TGTGCCAGCAGCCAGACAGGGACCGGGGAGCTGTTTTTT; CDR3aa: CASSQTGTGELFF
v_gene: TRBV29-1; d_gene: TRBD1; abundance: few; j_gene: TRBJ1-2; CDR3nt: TGCAGCGTTGAAACATCGGGACAGGTTTACGGCTACACCTTC; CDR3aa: CSVETSGQVYGYTF
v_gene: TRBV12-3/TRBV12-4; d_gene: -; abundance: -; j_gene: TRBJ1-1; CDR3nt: TGTGCCAGCAGTTCCAGGGGGAACACTGAAGCTTTCTTT; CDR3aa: CASSSRGNTEAFF
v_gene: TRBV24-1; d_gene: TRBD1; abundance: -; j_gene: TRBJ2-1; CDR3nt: TGTGCCACCAGGGTGGGGGGACAGGGTTACGATGAGCAGTTCTTC; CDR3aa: CATRVGGQGYDEQFF
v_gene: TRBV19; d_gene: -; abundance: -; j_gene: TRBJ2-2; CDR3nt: TGTGCCAGTAGTAATTTATACACCGGGGAGCTGTTTTTT; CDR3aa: CASSNLYTGELFF
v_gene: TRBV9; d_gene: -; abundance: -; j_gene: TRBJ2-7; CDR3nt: TGTGCCAGCAGCCCCCGTCTCTACGAGCAGTACTTC; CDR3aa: CASSPRLYEQYF
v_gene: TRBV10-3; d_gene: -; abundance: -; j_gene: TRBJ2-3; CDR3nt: TGTGCCATCCAGAGACAGACCTACACAGATACGCAGTATTTT; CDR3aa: CAIQRQTYTDTQYF
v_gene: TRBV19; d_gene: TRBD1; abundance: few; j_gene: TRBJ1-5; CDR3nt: TGTGCCAGTAGTATAGGATTCGGACAGGGGGTTGGTCAGCCCCAGCATTTT; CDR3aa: CASSIGFGQGVGQPQHF
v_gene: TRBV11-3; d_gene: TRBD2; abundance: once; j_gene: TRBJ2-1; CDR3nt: TGTGCCAGCAGCCCCACTAGCGGGAGGCTTTCCTACAATGAGCAGTTCTTC; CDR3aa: CASSPTSGRLSYNEQFF
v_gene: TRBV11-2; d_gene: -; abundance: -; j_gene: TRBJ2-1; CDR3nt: TGTGCCAGCACCCCCGGTCGGGCGGGCCCAAGCTCCTACAATGAGCAGTTCTTC; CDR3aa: CASTPGRAGPSSYNEQFF
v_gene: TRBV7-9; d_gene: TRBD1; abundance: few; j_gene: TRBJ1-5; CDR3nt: TGTGCCAGCAGCTTAGCGGGACAGGGGTTTCAGCCCCAGCATTTT; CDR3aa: CASSLAGQGFQPQHF
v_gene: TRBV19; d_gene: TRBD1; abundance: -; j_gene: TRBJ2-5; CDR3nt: TGTGCCAGTAGGCCCGACAGGGGAGAGACCCAGTACTTC; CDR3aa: CASRPDRGETQYF
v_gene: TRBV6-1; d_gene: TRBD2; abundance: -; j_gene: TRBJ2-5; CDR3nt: TGTGCCAGCAGTGTCCGACTAGCGGGAGGCCGGGAGACCCAGTACTTC; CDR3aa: CASSVRLAGGRETQYF
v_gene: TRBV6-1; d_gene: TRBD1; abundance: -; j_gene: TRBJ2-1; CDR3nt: TGTGCCAGCAGTGATTACGGGACAGTCCCGGGGAATGAGCAGTTCTTC; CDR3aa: CASSDYGTVPGNEQFF
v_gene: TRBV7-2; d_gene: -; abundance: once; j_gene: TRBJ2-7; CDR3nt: TGTGCCAGCAGCCCGAGGGGAGGCTACGAGCAGTACTTC; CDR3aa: CASSPRGGYEQYF
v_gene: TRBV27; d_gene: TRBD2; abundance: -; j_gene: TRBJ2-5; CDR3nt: TGTGCCAGCAGTTTTGGTGGGAGGGACCAAGAGACCCAGTACTTC; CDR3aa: CASSFGGRDQETQYF
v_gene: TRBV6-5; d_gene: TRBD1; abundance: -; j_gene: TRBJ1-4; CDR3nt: TGTGCCAGCAGTTACGGGACAGCCGTTAATGAAAAACTGTTTTTT; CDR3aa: CASSYGTAVNEKLFF
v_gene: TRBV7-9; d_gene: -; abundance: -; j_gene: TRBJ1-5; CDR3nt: TGTGCCAGCAGCACCGGCGGGGGCAATCAGCCCCAGCATTTT; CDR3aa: CASSTGGGNQPQHF
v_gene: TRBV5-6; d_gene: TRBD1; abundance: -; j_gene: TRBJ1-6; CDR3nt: TGTGCCAGCAGCGAGGGACAGGGGGCCTCACCCCTCCACTTT; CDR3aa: CASSEGQGASPLHF
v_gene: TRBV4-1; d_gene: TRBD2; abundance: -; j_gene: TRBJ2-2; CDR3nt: TGCGCCAGCAGCCGCGGGACTAGCGGAAACACCGGGGAGCTGTTTTTT; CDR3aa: CASSRGTSGNTGELFF
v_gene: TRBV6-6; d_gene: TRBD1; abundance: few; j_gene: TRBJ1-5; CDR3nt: TGTGCCAGCAGTCCGTTGGGACAGGTTAGCAATCAGCCCCAGCATTTT; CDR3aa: CASSPLGQVSNQPQHF
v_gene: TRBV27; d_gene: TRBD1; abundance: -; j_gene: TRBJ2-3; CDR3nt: TGTGCCAGCACTGGCCGGGACAGTACAGATACGCAGTATTTT; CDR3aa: CASTGRDSTDTQYF
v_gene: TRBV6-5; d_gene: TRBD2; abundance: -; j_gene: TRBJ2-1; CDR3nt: TGTGCCAGCAGAGCCACGCTAGCGGGAGGTTATGAGCAGTTCTTC; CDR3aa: CASRATLAGGYEQFF
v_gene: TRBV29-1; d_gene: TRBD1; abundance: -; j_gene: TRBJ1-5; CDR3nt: TGCAGCGCAACCGGGACAGGACCTAATCAGCCCCAGCATTTT; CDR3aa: CSATGTGPNQPQHF
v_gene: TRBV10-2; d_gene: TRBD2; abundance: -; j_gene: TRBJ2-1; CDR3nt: TGCGCCAGCAGTGAGTCTGGCGGGAGCCCAGGGGAGCAGTTCTTC; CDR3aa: CASSESGGSPGEQFF
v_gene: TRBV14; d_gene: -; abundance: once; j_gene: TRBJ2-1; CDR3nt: TGTGCCAGCAGCCAAGATATGCCGAGCTACAATGAGCAGTTCTTC; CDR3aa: CASSQDMPSYNEQFF
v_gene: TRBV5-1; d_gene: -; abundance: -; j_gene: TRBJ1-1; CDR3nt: TGCGCCAGCAGCTTGGCCTCTAGGAGAAACACTGAAGCTTTCTTT; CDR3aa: CASSLASRRNTEAFF
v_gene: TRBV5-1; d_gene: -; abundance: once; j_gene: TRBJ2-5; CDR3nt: TGCGCCAGCAGCTTGGGTGGGGCGGAGACCCAGTACTTC; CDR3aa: CASSLGGAETQYF
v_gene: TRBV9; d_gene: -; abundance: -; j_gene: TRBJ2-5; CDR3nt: TGTGCCAGCAGCGTAGGGATAGGGGTGCAAGAGACCCAGTACTTC; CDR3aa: CASSVGIGVQETQYF
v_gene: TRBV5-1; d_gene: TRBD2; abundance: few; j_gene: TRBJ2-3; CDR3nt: TGCGCCAGCAGCTTTCCGTATGAGACTAGCGCAAACCCCACAGATACGCAGTATTTT; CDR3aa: CASSFPYETSANPTDTQYF
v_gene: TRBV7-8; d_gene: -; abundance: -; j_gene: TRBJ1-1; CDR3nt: TGTGCCAGCACCGTTGGCGGAGTCACTGAAGCTTTCTTT; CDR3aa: CASTVGGVTEAFF
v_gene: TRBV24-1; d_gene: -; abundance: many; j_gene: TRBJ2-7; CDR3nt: TGTGCCACCAGTGGACTACCCAGCTCCTACGAGCAGTACTTC; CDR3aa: CATSGLPSSYEQYF
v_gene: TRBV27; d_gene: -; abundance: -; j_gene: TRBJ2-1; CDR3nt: TGTGCCGCGCGGTCCTACAATGAGCAGTTCTTC; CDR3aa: CAARSYNEQFF
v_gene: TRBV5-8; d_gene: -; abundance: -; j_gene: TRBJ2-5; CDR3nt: TGTGCCAGCAGCTTGGTTGGCAGGGCAGGAGAAGAGACCCAGTACTTC; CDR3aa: CASSLVGRAGEETQYF
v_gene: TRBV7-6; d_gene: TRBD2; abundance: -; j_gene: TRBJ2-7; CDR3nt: TGTGCCAGCAGCTTAGGCCCGGGACTAGCGAGCGAGCAGTACTTC; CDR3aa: CASSLGPGLASEQYF
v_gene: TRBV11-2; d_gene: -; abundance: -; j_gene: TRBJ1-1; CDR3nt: TGTGCCAGCAGCTTTGGGGACAAAGGCAGCACTGAAGCTTTCTTT; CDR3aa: CASSFGDKGSTEAFF